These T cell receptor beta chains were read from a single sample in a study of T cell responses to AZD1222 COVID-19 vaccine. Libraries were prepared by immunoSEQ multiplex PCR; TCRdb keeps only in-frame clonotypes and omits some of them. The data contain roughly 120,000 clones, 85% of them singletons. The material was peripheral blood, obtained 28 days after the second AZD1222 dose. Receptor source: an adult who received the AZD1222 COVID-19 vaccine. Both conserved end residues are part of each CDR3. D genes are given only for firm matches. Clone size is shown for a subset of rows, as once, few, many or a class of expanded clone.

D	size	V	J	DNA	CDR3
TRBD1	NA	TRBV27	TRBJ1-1	TGTGCCAGCAGTTTATCGGACAGGGGAGAGCCTGAAGCTTTCTTT	CASSLSDRGEPEAFF
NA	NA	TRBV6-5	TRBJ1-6	TGTGCCAGCAGTTACCAGGGAAATACTTCACCCCTCCACTTT	CASSYQGNTSPLHF
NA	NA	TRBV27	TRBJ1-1	TGTGCCAGCAGTTTATACACAGAGAACACTGAAGCTTTCTTT	CASSLYTENTEAFF
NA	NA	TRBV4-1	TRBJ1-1	TGCGCCAGCAGCCAAGATACGGGGGAAGCTTTCTTT	CASSQDTGEAFF
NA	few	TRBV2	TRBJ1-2	TGTGCCAGCAGAGGGCAGCCAACTAACTATGGCTACACCTTC	CASRGQPTNYGYTF
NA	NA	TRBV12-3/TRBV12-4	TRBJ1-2	TGTGCCAGCAGTTTTTCGGGGATCTCTGGCTACACCTTC	CASSFSGISGYTF
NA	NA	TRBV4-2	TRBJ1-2	TGTGCCAGCAGCCAAGATTACGCCGGGGGAGAGAACTATGGCTACACCTTC	CASSQDYAGGENYGYTF
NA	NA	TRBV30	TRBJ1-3	TGTGCCTGGATCTCCAGGGCTGGAAACACCATATATTTT	CAWISRAGNTIYF
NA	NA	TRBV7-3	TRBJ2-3	TGTGCCAGCAGCTTAGTGGGGACAGATACGCAGTATTTT	CASSLVGTDTQYF
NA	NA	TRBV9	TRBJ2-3	TGTGCCAGCAGCGTAGGGGGCACAGATACGCAGTATTTT	CASSVGGTDTQYF
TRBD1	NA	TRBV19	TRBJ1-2	TGTGCCAGTAGTACGGGACAGGGGGCGCTTCACTATGGCTACACCTTC	CASSTGQGALHYGYTF
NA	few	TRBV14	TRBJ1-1	TGTGCCAGCAGCCTTAGGTGGAGGAACACTGAAGCTTTCTTT	CASSLRWRNTEAFF
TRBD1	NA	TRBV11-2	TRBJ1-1	TGTGCCAGCAGCTTAGTGCAGGGGGGTCTTACGAACACTGAAGCTTTCTTT	CASSLVQGGLTNTEAFF
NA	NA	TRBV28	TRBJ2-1	TGTGCCAGCAGGAACCCCCTGGCTAGCTCTGGTAATGAGCAGTTCTTC	CASRNPLASSGNEQFF
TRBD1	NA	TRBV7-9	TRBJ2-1	TGTGCCAGCAGCCCCTGGGGGACAGCGGTCTCTGAGCAGTTCTTC	CASSPWGTAVSEQFF
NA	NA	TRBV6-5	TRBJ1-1	TGTGCCAGCACCCTGAACCTAGGAAATACTGAAGCTTTCTTT	CASTLNLGNTEAFF
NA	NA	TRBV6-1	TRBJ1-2	TGTGCCAGCAGTTATGGGGGCTACACCTTC	CASSYGGYTF
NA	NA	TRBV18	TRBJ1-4	TGTGCCAGCTCACCACGGGACCCAAGTGGTGAAAAACTGTTTTTT	CASSPRDPSGEKLFF
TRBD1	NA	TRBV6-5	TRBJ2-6	TGTGCCAGCGGACAGGGATGGGGGGCCAACGTCCTGACTTTC	CASGQGWGANVLTF
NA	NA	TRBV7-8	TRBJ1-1	TGTGCCAGCAGCTTAGTTGGGATTATGAACACTGAAGCTTTCTTT	CASSLVGIMNTEAFF
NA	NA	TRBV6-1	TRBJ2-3	TGTGCCAGCAGTGGAGGTGGGGGACGGTACACAGATACGCAGTATTTT	CASSGGGGRYTDTQYF
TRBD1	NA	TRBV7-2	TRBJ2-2	TGTGCCAGCAGCAACAGGGGGCCGAGTCTAGCCGGGGAGCTGTTTTTT	CASSNRGPSLAGELFF
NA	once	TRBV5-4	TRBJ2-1	TGTGCCAGCAGCCAGGACCCCTACGAGGGCTACAATGAGCAGTTCTTC	CASSQDPYEGYNEQFF
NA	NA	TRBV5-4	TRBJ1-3	TGTGCCAGCAGCCCTGAGGAGGGTTTGCGGGGAAACACCATATATTTT	CASSPEEGLRGNTIYF
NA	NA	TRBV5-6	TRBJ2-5	TGTGCCAGCAGCTTGTGGGGGGGCCGGGAGACCCAGTACTTC	CASSLWGGRETQYF
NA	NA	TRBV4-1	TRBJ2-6	TGCGCCAGCAGCCAAGATTCCGGGATCTACTCTGGGGCCAACGTCCTGACTTTC	CASSQDSGIYSGANVLTF